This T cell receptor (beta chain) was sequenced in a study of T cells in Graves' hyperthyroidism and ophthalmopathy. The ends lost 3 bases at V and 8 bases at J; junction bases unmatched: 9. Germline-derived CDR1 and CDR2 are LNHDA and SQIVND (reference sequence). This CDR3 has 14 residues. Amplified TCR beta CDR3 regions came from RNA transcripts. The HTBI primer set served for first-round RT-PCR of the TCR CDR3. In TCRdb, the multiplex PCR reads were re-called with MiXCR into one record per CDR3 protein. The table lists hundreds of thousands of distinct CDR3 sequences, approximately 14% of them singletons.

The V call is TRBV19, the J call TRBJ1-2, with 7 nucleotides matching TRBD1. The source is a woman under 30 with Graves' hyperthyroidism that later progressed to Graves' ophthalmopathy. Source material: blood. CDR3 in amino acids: CASSMLEGAPGYTF. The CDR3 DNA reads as TGTGCCAGTAGTATGTTGGAGGGGGCGCCCGGCTACACCTTC.